The clone carrying this T cell receptor (beta chain) was picked up a small number of times. The antigen is undetermined. Nobody among the patients had been given any treatment before thyroid surgery. This specimen comes from a study of metastatic and nonmetastatic thyroid tumors. Turning to the study itself: The comparison covered peripheral blood and tumor or nodule tissue in malignant and benign thyroid patients. Study-level results: Within blood and tumor, benign nodules reportedly had significantly lower TCR beta diversity than malignant thyroid tumors did.

In the original analysis: Clinicopathological groups differed in CDR3, with these differences serving to build a distant-metastasis classifier for papillary thyroid cancer. TCRdb re-analyzed the PCR reads using MiXCR. The V and J calls come from TCRdb's annotation, not from the publication. The profile covers approximately 35,000 clones, with roughly a tenth appearing a single time and roughly a sixth taken by the ten largest. Sequencing was done on a sample of blood. This TCR came from a female donor with papillary thyroid cancer or a benign thyroid nodule (not recorded which). Some clones in this sample may be carry-over from other donors' samples.

The CDR3 loop is CASSHAGDTQYF. In DNA, the CDR3 is TGTGCCAGCAGCCATGCTGGAGATACGCAGTATTTT. The chain joins TRBV9 to TRBJ2-3; D remains unclear. From germline, CDR1 is SGDLS and CDR2 YYNGEE. This CDR3 has 12 amino acids. Trimming shortened V by 4 bases and J by 5 bases, and 8 bases separated the two germline ends.